This T cell receptor beta chain was sequenced for a study of molecular identifiers for immune sequencing clone quantification. MiXCR, run by TCRdb on the PCR reads, gives a single entry per CDR3 protein. This sample has approximately 590,000 distinct CDR3 sequences; 25% occur once, and the top ten carry about 0.73%. V was pared by 4 bases and J by 3 bases, with 6 bases of the junction left unmatched. Germline assignment: CDR1 MNHNS and CDR2 SASEGT. The CDR3 is 15 residues long. This clonotype has only a few counts. Its antigen remains unknown. General observations from the study: Jurkat TCR RNA that was spiked in from one cell was reportedly detectable among one million naive cells.

This sequence joins TRBV6-1 and TRBJ2-3; the match to TRBD1 covers 8 bases. The clonotype was recovered from a human donor in good health. Some libraries in this study had Jurkat cell RNA spiked in. Sequencing used naive CD8+ T cells from blood, with Jurkat cell RNA spiked in. Subset here: FACS-sorted CD8+CD4-CCR7+CD45RA+ naive T cells. CDR3 bases: TGTGCCAGCAGTGCCCCACAGGGGGGAACAGATACGCAGTATTTT. Translation gives CASSAPQGGTDTQYF.